The 21 T cell receptor beta chains given below trace back to one sample, sequenced in a study of Graves' ophthalmopathy and Graves' hyperthyroidism. Investigators amplified TCR beta CDR3 regions from RNA transcripts. The first-round RT-PCR employed HTBI primers together with the Qiagen OneStep RT-PCR kit. A multiplex PCR was then performed as the second round. TCRdb reanalysed the multiplex PCR reads using MiXCR and keeps one entry per CDR3 protein. The data contain over a million distinct CDR3 sequences, roughly 35% of them singletons. Sequencing was done on a sample of peripheral blood or thyroid tissue (not recorded which). The receptors were gathered from an adult man with Graves' hyperthyroidism.

This chain connects TRBV5-6 to TRBJ2-7, with D perhaps matching TRBD1 (5 bases). This CDR3 is 15 amino acids long. Between the trimmed V and J ends, which lost 2 bases and 2 bases, there was a span of 14 bases. Germline V CDR1 and CDR2: SGHDT, YYEEEE. CDR3 residues: CASSFGARSAYEQYF. The CDR3 nucleotides are TGTGCCAGCAGCTTTGGGGCAAGGTCCGCCTACGAGCAGTACTTC.

The rearrangement uses TRBV15 and TRBJ1-2; tentatively, D is TRBD1 (5 bases). Trimming left V 3 bases short and J 6 bases short, with 11 bases between. The length of the CDR3 is 13 residues. Germline V gene lookup returns CDR1 LNHNV and CDR2 YYDKDF (reference sequence). DNA for the CDR3: TGTGCCACCAGCAGGGACCCGGGGGATGGCTACACCTTC. It yields the protein CATSRDPGDGYTF. The entire variable domain, with the rest obtained from reference TRBV15 and TRBJ1-2, is as follows: DAMVIQNPRYQVTQFGKPVTLSCSQTLNHNVMYWYQQKSSQAPKLLFHYYDKDFNNEADTPDNFQSRRPNTSFCFLDIRSPGLGDTAMYLCATSRDPGDGYTFGSGTRLTVV.

Here the CDR3 reads CASSLARTGYDSYEQYF. CDR3 bases: TGTGCCAGCAGCTTAGCCAGGACAGGGTACGACTCCTACGAGCAGTACTTC. The V gene is TRBV11-2, the J gene TRBJ2-7, with 8 bases matching TRBD1. V dropped 1 base and J dropped 0; count of bases not matched to a gene: 8. Looked up from germline, CDR1 is SGHAT and CDR2 is FQNNGV. CDR3 length: 17 residues.

Note on this clonotype: This sequence may be a read error, since a much larger clone differs from it by one base. J is TRBJ2-7 and V is TRBV15; 9 bases are shared with TRBD1. Unmatched junction bases numbered 5, after V lost 5 bases and J lost 3 bases. Germline CDR1 LNHNV, CDR2 YYDKDF (reference sequence). The CDR3 is made up of 14 amino acids. This CDR3 is CATSAGTGLYEQYF. CDR3 in DNA: TGTGCCACCAGCGCCGGGACAGGGCTCTACGAGCAGTACTTC.

Regarding this clonotype: A much larger clone is a single base away; this may be a read error. This chain uses TRBV5-1 with TRBJ2-2, with 11 bases fitting TRBD1. The CDR3 totals 15 residues. Per the germline V gene, CDR1 is SGHRS and CDR2 is YFSETQ. CDR3 DNA: TGCGCCAGCAGCAACCGGGACAGGGGGACCGGGGAGCTGTTATTT. Protein product: CASSNRDRGTGELLF. The entire variable domain, with the rest obtained from reference TRBV5-1 and TRBJ2-2, is as follows: KAGVTQTPRYLIKTRGQQVTLSCSPISGHRSVSWYQQTPGQGLQFLFEYFSETQRNKGNFPGRFSGRQFSNSRSEMNVSTLELGDSALYLCASSNRDRGTGELLFGEGSRLTVL.

V usage is TRBV5-1 and J usage is TRBJ1-2, with a possible D match to TRBD1 (6 bases). Germline V gives CDR1 SGHRS, CDR2 YFSETQ. This CDR3 is 15 amino acids long. Between the trimmed V and J ends, which lost 4 bases and 4 bases, there was a span of 17 bases. CDR3 sequence: CASSQNRVEGYGYTF. Here the CDR3 DNA reads TGCGCCAGCAGCCAAAACAGGGTGGAGGGCTATGGCTACACCTTC.

This chain links TRBV7-2 with TRBJ1-1, with unresolved D. The CDR3 consists of 14 residues. The V gene lost 5 bases and the J gene lost 2 bases, with 12 bases spanning the gap. The germline V gene has CDR1 SGHTA and CDR2 FQGNSA. The CDR3, as DNA: TGTGCCAGCAGCCCCGGGGTCTTCAACACTGAAGCTTTCTTT. Translating gives CASSPGVFNTEAFF.

This clonotype occurred many times. V and J are TRBV7-9 and TRBJ2-5; 7 bases line up with TRBD1. With 5 bases clipped from V and 4 bases from J, the junction kept 7 bases outside the gene matches. The length of the CDR3 is 14 residues. Germline-derived CDR1 and CDR2 are SEHNR and FQNEAQ (reference sequence). The CDR3 bases are TGTGCCAGCAGCCCCCTTCGACAGGGAGAGACCCAGTACTTC. It codes for CASSPLRQGETQYF.

The rearrangement joins TRBV7-9 to TRBJ2-5, with 8 bases matching TRBD1. The DNA end is more similar to TRBJ2-1, so the J call may be wrong. The CDR3 is 12 amino acids. CDR1 is SEHNR and CDR2 is FQNEAQ in the germline V gene (reference sequence). In DNA form, the CDR3 reads TGTGCCAGCAGTCAGACAGGGGTTGAGCAGTTCTTC. It translates to CASSQTGVEQFF.

As concerns this clonotype: A read error may be the cause here, since a much bigger clone is one base away. The V call is TRBV7-8, the J call TRBJ2-7; the match to TRBD2 covers 9 bases. Germline V gene sequence: CDR1 SGHVS, CDR2 FQNEAQ. This CDR3 has 16 amino acids. The CDR3 DNA sequence: TGTGCCAGCAACTTAGTGGCTAGCGGGACTTCGGGCGAGCAGTACTTC. Its protein is CASNLVASGTSGEQYF. Full variable domain (remainder filled in from reference TRBV7-8 and TRBJ2-7): GAGVSQSPRYKVAKRGQDVALRCDPISGHVSLFWYQQALGQGPEFLTYFQNEAQLDKSGLPSDRFFAERPEGSVSTLKIQRTQQEDSAVYLCASNLVASGTSGEQYFGPGTRLTVT.

The CDR3 protein is CASSSWGRGQPQHF. The CDR3 bases are TGTGCCAGTAGCTCTTGGGGGCGGGGGCAGCCCCAGCATTTT. The chain employs TRBV19 and TRBJ1-5, with D possibly being TRBD1 (6 bases). Germline V gene data show CDR1 as LNHDA and CDR2 as SQIVND (reference sequence). CDR3 length: 14 residues. V lost 6 bases and J 7 bases, leaving 16 bases between the germline ends.

This chain links TRBV10-3 with TRBJ2-7, with 7 bases matching TRBD2. CDR3 length: 14 residues. CDR1 and CDR2 from the germline V gene are ENHRY and SYGVKD. After removal of 10 bases from V and 3 bases from J, the junction contained 12 bases not matched to a gene. The CDR3 DNA follows: TGTGCCAACTACGGGAGGACCTCAAGCTACGAGCAGTACTTC. Translating gives CANYGRTSSYEQYF.

This clonotype has ten or more counts. The chain has TRBV5-1 and TRBJ2-2; D ambiguous. CDR1 is SGHRS and CDR2 is YFSETQ in the germline V gene. Trimming removed 4 bases at V and 0 bases at J, with 13 bases between. CDR3 length: 16 residues. The CDR3 here is CASSPMEGSNTGELFF. In DNA form, the CDR3 reads TGCGCCAGCAGCCCAATGGAAGGATCGAACACCGGGGAGCTGTTTTTT.

Only a few counts were recorded for this clonotype. The V and J genes are TRBV12-3 or TRBV12-4 and TRBJ2-2; 14 nucleotides line up with TRBD2. CDR3 length: 20 amino acids. The junction had 12 bases not matched to a gene; V was cut back by 6 bases and J by 0 bases. CDR3 bases: TGTGCCAGCAGCCCCTTAGGGACTAGCGGGAGTGTAACGAACACCGGGGAGCTGTTTTTT. Protein sequence: CASSPLGTSGSVTNTGELFF.

This clonotype was seen only a few times. The chain combines TRBV7-2 with TRBJ1-2, with D maybe TRBD1 (5 bases). V was cut by 1 base and J by 4 bases, with 16 bases left in between. Germline V CDR1 and CDR2: SGHTA, FQGNSA. The CDR3 has 16 residues. The DNA of the CDR3 is TGTGCCAGCAGCTTAGACGGGATAGGGACCCCCTATGGCTACACCTTC. It codes for CASSLDGIGTPYGYTF.

This chain uses TRBV11-2 with TRBJ2-2, with D perhaps TRBD1 or TRBD2 (6 bases each). Germline values: CDR1 SGHAT, CDR2 FQNNGV. The CDR3 is made up of 16 amino acids. The germline V and J ends were trimmed by 3 bases and 0 bases, with 11 bases remaining between them. CDR3 bases: TGTGCCAGCAGCTTGTACGGGGGCGCGAACACCGGGGAGCTGTTTTTT. It yields the protein CASSLYGGANTGELFF.

This clonotype came up many times. This chain uses TRBV29-1 with TRBJ1-2, with TRBD1 identical over 9 bases. The germline CDR1 and CDR2 sequences are SQVTM and ANQGSEA. V gave up 7 bases and J gave up 7 bases; unmatched junction bases: 10. The CDR3 runs to 13 residues. CDR3 in amino acids: CSAELQGAAGYTF. In nucleotides, the CDR3 is TGCAGCGCCGAATTACAGGGGGCGGCTGGCTACACCTTC.

A single count supports this clonotype. The chain uses TRBV10-3 and TRBJ2-6, with unresolved D. V gave up 3 bases and J gave up 17 bases, with 8 bases separating them. Germline values: CDR1 ENHRY, CDR2 SYGVKD. This CDR3 spans 10 amino acids. The CDR3 is CAISEQLLTF. CDR3 DNA: TGTGCCATCAGTGAACAACTTTTGACTTTC.

For the CDR3, the DNA is TGTGCCACCGACTCCGGGACGAAGTTCTACGAGCAGTACTTC. This gives the protein CATDSGTKFYEQYF. The chain couples TRBV6-6 to TRBJ2-7; either TRBD1 or TRBD2 may fit D (5 bases each). The length of the CDR3 is 14 residues. With 10 bases removed from V and 3 bases from J, the gap between germline ends came to 19 bases. Germline CDR1 is MNHNY and CDR2 is SVGAGI (reference sequence).

This sequence joins TRBV20-1 and TRBJ2-5; D is undetermined. Trimming removed 0 bases at V and 4 bases at J, with 9 bases between. The germline V gene encodes CDR1 DFQATT and CDR2 SNEGSKA (reference sequence). The CDR3 totals 13 residues. In DNA form, the CDR3 reads TGCAGTGCTAGAGATTTGAGTGGAGAGACCCAGTACTTC. Amino acids: CSARDLSGETQYF.

The CDR3 reads CASSVAPSGNTGELFF. The CDR3 coding sequence is TGTGCCAGCAGCGTTGCGCCTAGCGGGAACACCGGGGAGCTGTTTTTT. The rearrangement links TRBV7-6 to TRBJ2-2; 7 nucleotides match TRBD2. This CDR3 region has 16 residues. CDR1 is SGHVS, CDR2 FNYEAQ, per germline. V dropped 5 bases and J dropped 1; count of bases not matched to a gene: 7.